This TCR beta chain was captured in a study of blood T cell repertoires in COVID-19. Authors' analysis steps: Using reference gene primer amplification, nucleated cell counts were estimated. Libraries were prepared by immunoSEQ multiplex PCR; TCRdb keeps only in-frame clonotypes and omits some of them. V and J calls and clone size are given by that table; D and trimming were obtained from the DNA. The table lists 150,000 to 200,000 clones, about 88% of them singletons. Concerning this clone: Germline and junction disagree at one end, which may indicate a read error.

The CDR3 contains 14 residues. In germline, CDR1 is MNHNS, CDR2 SASEGT. V gene TRBV6-1 combines with J gene TRBJ2-7, with D perhaps given as TRBD1 or TRBD2 (7 bases each). The sample comprised PBMCs or T cells enriched from blood (not recorded which). The receptor's source is a woman aged 18-29 years who had recovered from COVID-19. In DNA, the CDR3 is TGTGTCAGCAGTGAGCGGGGACAGTCCTACGAGCAGTACTTC. This encodes CVSSERGQSYEQYF.